A selection of T cell receptor beta chains follows, all from one sample in a study of T-cell memory formation after mild COVID-19. TCRdb fed the 5' RACE reads into MiXCR, producing one record per CDR3 protein. The table records under 300,000 distinct CDR3 sequences, 7% to 10% of them present only once. The sample taken for sequencing was PBMCs or a T cell subset sorted from them (not recorded which). The receptors shown here come from a man younger than 35 who had mild COVID-19 (a few samples of this study predate the infection). Cell type and time point are not known. The CDR3 runs from the conserved cysteine through the conserved F or W. Fields, in order: V gene, J gene, CDR3 protein.

v_gene: TRBV24-1
j_gene: TRBJ2-2
CDR3aa: CATSPSDRTMFF

v_gene: TRBV24-1
j_gene: TRBJ1-1
CDR3aa: CATSDLRDLNEAFF

v_gene: TRBV7-9
j_gene: TRBJ2-5
CDR3aa: CASSLDASAQETQYF

v_gene: TRBV10-3
j_gene: TRBJ2-1
CDR3aa: CAISAQRGVLGGNEQFF

v_gene: TRBV7-8
j_gene: TRBJ1-2
CDR3aa: CASSPRTHPDRGDGYTF

v_gene: TRBV7-3
j_gene: TRBJ2-2
CDR3aa: CASSLKGLAGANTGELFF

v_gene: TRBV30
j_gene: TRBJ2-7
CDR3aa: CAWLPWGTTSSYEQYF

v_gene: TRBV7-2
j_gene: TRBJ2-5
CDR3aa: CASSKARAGETQYF

v_gene: TRBV6-5
j_gene: TRBJ2-5
CDR3aa: CASSRTGGEETQYF

v_gene: TRBV2
j_gene: TRBJ2-7
CDR3aa: CASSEEGLPSYEQYF

v_gene: TRBV6-2/TRBV6-3
j_gene: TRBJ2-7
CDR3aa: CASKQGPSYEQYF

v_gene: TRBV6-5
j_gene: TRBJ1-1
CDR3aa: CASKLQDSEAFF

v_gene: TRBV6-1
j_gene: TRBJ2-1
CDR3aa: CASSESPGTENEQFF

v_gene: TRBV18
j_gene: TRBJ1-1
CDR3aa: CASSPVTTQEAFF

v_gene: TRBV23-1
j_gene: TRBJ2-5
CDR3aa: CASSQSVGTQYF

v_gene: TRBV10-3
j_gene: TRBJ2-1
CDR3aa: CAARTSGGAEVHEQFF

v_gene: TRBV19
j_gene: TRBJ1-5
CDR3aa: CASSISGVGNQPQHF

v_gene: TRBV6-5
j_gene: TRBJ1-1
CDR3aa: CASRTGQNTEAFF

v_gene: TRBV4-1
j_gene: TRBJ2-5
CDR3aa: CASSQSPSGGSKETQYF

v_gene: TRBV2
j_gene: TRBJ2-2
CDR3aa: CASTTPNTGELFF

v_gene: TRBV14
j_gene: TRBJ2-5
CDR3aa: CASSQDSTDYEETQYF

v_gene: TRBV3-1
j_gene: TRBJ1-2
CDR3aa: CASKGGADIGYTF

v_gene: TRBV3-1
j_gene: TRBJ1-5
CDR3aa: CASSQRDGNQPQHF

v_gene: TRBV11-1
j_gene: TRBJ2-1
CDR3aa: CASSLAAGTSYNEQFF

v_gene: TRBV7-2
j_gene: TRBJ2-2
CDR3aa: CASREQGTGTGELFF

v_gene: TRBV5-1
j_gene: TRBJ2-1
CDR3aa: CASSLAGLAAANEQFF

v_gene: TRBV5-1
j_gene: TRBJ2-1
CDR3aa: CASSSSGVSYNEQFF